This entry lists 19 T cell receptor beta chains sequenced from one sample in a study of human T cells and chemical hapten exposure. MiXCR, applied by TCRdb to the RACE reads, yields one record per CDR3 protein. The sample comprises over 55,000 distinct CDR3 sequences, over 9% of which are singletons, and around 10% rests with the top ten. Time point specified: pre-sensitization, week 0. Stated treatment: therapeutic diphenylcyclopropenone sensitization with weekly scalp DPC. This sample comprised whole blood, obtained in connection with sensitization to the hapten diphenylcyclopropenone (DPC). The origin of the receptors is a man in his forties with alopecia areata. Some clones in this sample may be carry-over from other donors' samples.

This clonotype was seen a few times. The chain recombines TRBV12-3 or TRBV12-4 with TRBJ2-6, with TRBD2 matching over 13 bases. This CDR3 contains 18 residues. The junction had 7 bases not matched to a gene; V was cut back by 6 bases and J by 2 bases. The CDR3 here is CASSWTSGRSAGANVLTF. CDR3 in DNA: TGTGCCAGCAGCTGGACTAGCGGGAGATCGGCTGGGGCCAACGTCCTGACTTTC.

This clonotype was detected many times. The CDR3 region is CASSEATGRYNEQFF. CDR3 in DNA: TGTGCCAGCAGCGAGGCCACCGGTCGCTACAATGAGCAGTTCTTC. V is TRBV11-2 and J is TRBJ2-1; D gene uncertain. The CDR3 sequence is 15 residues long. Germline loops: CDR1 SGHAT, CDR2 FQNNGV. The V gene lost 5 bases and the J gene lost 3 bases, with 14 bases spanning the gap.

This clonotype was seen only a few times. This chain uses TRBV2 with TRBJ1-1; D ambiguous. This CDR3 has 16 residues. V was shortened by 0 bases and J by 8 bases, with 19 bases between the two germline ends. Germline loops: CDR1 SNHLY, CDR2 FYNNEI. In DNA form, the CDR3 reads TGTGCCAGCAGTGAAGCGTCATGGATGAGGCCTTCGGAAGCTTTCTTT. Its translation is CASSEASWMRPSEAFF.

The genes are TRBV3-1 and TRBJ2-7; D ambiguous. This CDR3 has 13 amino acids. V was shortened by 4 bases and J by 5 bases, with 12 bases between the two germline ends. Germline CDR1 and CDR2: LGHDT and YNNKEL (reference sequence). In DNA, the CDR3 is TGTGCCAGCAGCCCCGCTACTCTCGACGAGCAGTACTTC. The encoded protein is CASSPATLDEQYF.

The V gene is TRBV28, the J gene TRBJ1-5; 8 nucleotides line up with TRBD1. The germline CDR1 and CDR2 sequences are MDHEN and SYDVKM. The junction had 14 bases not matched to a gene; V was cut back by 8 bases and J by 5 bases. The CDR3 contains 16 residues. This CDR3 is CASGAIPGTGDQPQHF. The CDR3 bases are TGTGCCAGCGGCGCGATTCCCGGGACAGGAGATCAGCCCCAGCATTTT.

In this sample, this clonotype turned up many times. V usage is TRBV24-1 and J usage is TRBJ1-3; D is unclear. Trimming took 0 bases from V and 7 from J, leaving 0 bases between them. Germline V gene sequence: CDR1 KGHDR, CDR2 SFDVKD. The CDR3 has 11 amino acids. The CDR3 sequence is CATSDLNTIYF. The CDR3 bases are TGTGCCACCAGTGATTTGAACACCATATATTTT.

Ten or more counts support this clonotype. V usage is TRBV28 and J usage is TRBJ2-1; 15 nucleotides agree with TRBD2. V shed 6 bases, J shed 9 bases, and the junction held 9 bases outside the gene matches. The CDR3 is made up of 16 amino acids. CDR1 MDHEN and CDR2 SYDVKM come from the germline V gene. CDR3: CASSPGLAGGEGEQFF. In nucleotides, the CDR3 is TGTGCCAGCAGCCCCGGACTAGCGGGAGGGGAGGGTGAGCAGTTCTTC.

In this sample, this clonotype turned up a few times. The gene calls are TRBV12-3 or TRBV12-4 and TRBJ2-2; D gene unclear. V lost 0 bases to trimming and J lost 0 bases, with 5 bases between them. This CDR3 spans 15 amino acids. This chain's CDR3 is CASSLAGTNTGELFF. CDR3 bases: TGTGCCAGCAGTTTAGCAGGGACGAACACCGGGGAGCTGTTTTTT.

This clonotype occurred a few times. CDR3 in DNA: TGCGCCAGCAGCTTGGACACAACGGAGACCCAGTACTTC. This translates into CASSLDTTETQYF. The rearrangement links TRBV5-1 to TRBJ2-5; unclear D gene. Germline values: CDR1 SGHRS, CDR2 YFSETQ. Trimming left V 0 bases short and J 5 bases short, with 8 bases between. The CDR3 has 13 residues.

This clonotype turned up a few times. The chain is built from TRBV30 and TRBJ2-3; possible D gene TRBD2, 6 bases. V was clipped by 8 bases and J by 4 bases, with 22 bases between them. CDR1 is GTSNPN and CDR2 is SVGIG in the germline V gene (reference sequence). CDR3 length equals 15 residues. CDR3 amino acids: CALEDKGTSSDTQYF. The CDR3 DNA sequence: TGTGCCCTGGAGGATAAGGGTACTAGCTCAGATACGCAGTATTTT. The entire variable domain, with the rest obtained from reference TRBV30 and TRBJ2-3, is as follows: SQTIHQWPATLVQPVGSPLSLECTVEGTSNPNLYWYRQAAGRGLQLLFYSVGIGQISSEVPQNLSASRPQDRQFILSSKKLLLSDSGFYLCALEDKGTSSDTQYFGPGTRLTVL.

This clonotype came up a few times. The chain links TRBV19 to TRBJ1-1; no clear D gene. V lost 2 bases to trimming and J lost 5 bases, with 9 bases between them. Germline lookup yields CDR1 LNHDA and CDR2 SQIVND (reference sequence). CDR3 length: 13 amino acids. The CDR3 reads CASSIRTGTEAFF. The CDR3 region has the DNA TGTGCCAGTAGTATAAGAACCGGAACTGAAGCTTTCTTT.

There are a few counts of this clonotype. V gene TRBV6-5 combines with J gene TRBJ2-3, with D possibly TRBD2 on 6 matching bases. V lost 2 bases and J lost 0, with 9 bases in between. The CDR3 runs 15 residues. Germline V gene data show CDR1 as MNHEY and CDR2 as SVGAGI. CDR3 sequence reads: CASSYRSGSTDTQYF. In nucleotides, the CDR3 is TGTGCCAGCAGTTACAGGAGCGGGAGCACAGATACGCAGTATTTT.

This clonotype has more than one count but fewer than ten. CDR3 sequence (DNA): TGTGCCAGCAGTTTACGGGGGCGGGGAAGCTCCTATAATTCACCCCTCCACTTT. Translating gives CASSLRGRGSSYNSPLHF. This chain links TRBV27 with TRBJ1-6, with TRBD1 as a possible D gene (6 bases). The germline CDR1 and CDR2 sequences are MNHEY and SMNVEV (reference sequence). V lost 2 bases and J 0 bases, leaving 14 bases between the germline ends. This CDR3 is 18 amino acids long.

This clonotype was seen a handful of times. The gene calls are TRBV7-8 and TRBJ2-7, with TRBD2 identical over 9 bases. The germline V gene encodes CDR1 SGHVS and CDR2 FQNEAQ. The CDR3 is 20 amino acids. The ends lost 1 base at V and 0 bases at J; junction bases unmatched: 16. CDR3 bases: TGTGCCAGCAGCTTAGAATACGGGCTAGCGGGGCCATTGAGCTCCTACGAGCAGTACTTC. This encodes CASSLEYGLAGPLSSYEQYF.

This clonotype occurred many times. The rearrangement uses TRBV28 and TRBJ1-2; possible D gene TRBD1, 6 bases. The germline V gene has CDR1 MDHEN and CDR2 SYDVKM. With 9 bases removed from V and 9 bases from J, the gap between germline ends came to 14 bases. The CDR3 has 11 residues. The CDR3 here is CASTTGARYTF. CDR3 in DNA: TGTGCCAGTACGACGGGGGCACGCTACACCTTC.

The chain couples TRBV7-2 to TRBJ2-5; D possibly matches TRBD1 or TRBD2 (5 bases each). V lost 5 bases, J lost 9 bases, and 13 bases lay in between. Germline V gives CDR1 SGHTA, CDR2 FQGNSA. The CDR3 loop spans 12 amino acids. The CDR3 bases are TGTGCCAGCAGCACTGGTTCGGGGCCCCAGTACTTC. Its protein is CASSTGSGPQYF.

This clonotype was observed a few times. The chain is built from TRBV20-1 and TRBJ2-4, with D possibly TRBD1 on 6 matching bases. Trimming removed 5 bases at V and 7 bases at J, with 21 bases between. This CDR3 region has 15 residues. CDR1 DFQATT and CDR2 SNEGSKA come from the germline V gene (reference sequence). The CDR3 here is CSAARGPTQGNIQYF. As DNA, the CDR3 is TGCAGTGCTGCCCGGGGACCTACCCAGGGGAACATTCAGTACTTC.

This chain joins TRBV12-3 or TRBV12-4 and TRBJ2-3; the match to TRBD1 covers 7 bases. The CDR3 covers 12 residues. V lost 7 bases to trimming and J lost 6 bases; unmatched junction nucleotides: 4. The CDR3 loop reads CASNTQGDTQYF. CDR3 sequence (DNA): TGTGCCAGCAACACACAGGGGGATACGCAGTATTTT.

This chain links TRBV6-5 with TRBJ2-3, with TRBD2 identical over 8 bases. Germline CDR1 is MNHEY and CDR2 is SVGAGI. The CDR3 runs 15 residues. V shed 6 bases and J 0 bases; nucleotides not matched to a gene: 5. CDR3 nucleotides: TGTGCCAGCAGACCACGGACTAGCAGCACAGATACGCAGTATTTT. It specifies CASRPRTSSTDTQYF.